This T cell receptor beta chain was recovered during a study of HIV-infected patients and healthy controls. V shed 6 bases, J shed 4 bases, and the junction held 1 base outside the gene matches. The CDR3 runs to 12 residues. Looked up from germline, CDR1 is SQVTM and CDR2 is ANQGSEA. TCRdb independently ran MiXCR on the 5' RACE reads; one entry per CDR3 protein. The top ten hold under 6% of the sample, which has over 55,000 distinct CDR3 sequences, around 17% seen once. In this sample, this clonotype turned up many times. The TCR comes from a human donor in good health. The specimen sequenced was CD4+ T cells from blood. The chain joins TRBV29-1 to TRBJ2-5, with 11 bases fitting TRBD1. The CDR3 is CSVGQGAETQYF. CDR3 nucleotides: TGCAGCGTAGGACAGGGGGCAGAGACCCAGTACTTC.